This section outlines one T cell receptor beta chain sequence together with its context. No cognate antigen has been identified for it. No much larger clone is present one base from it, and per-base qualities are unavailable. TCR beta CDR3 regions were amplified from RNA transcripts. For the first round of RT-PCR on the TCR CDR3, the HTBI primer set was used together with the Qiagen OneStep RT-PCR kit. A second multiplex PCR round built the libraries, followed by size selection and purification. Sequencing of the libraries was done on an Illumina HiSeq2000 using paired-end 100 bp reads. As for how the authors treated the data: SOAPnuke was used to process the raw data, with reads discarded if the reads contained adapters or uncalled bases, had a mean Phred below 15, or lacked an exact constant-primer or identifier match. High-quality paired reads were merged using COPE v1.2.5, and each unique nucleotide sequence was defined as a clonotype. MiTCR v1.1 was used to align clonotypes to the IMGT TRBV, TRBD and TRBJ reference segments. Only V-J combinations with frequency above 0.0001, covering 99% to 99.2% of repertoires, were analysed. A TCS score was defined as the ratio between F50 (clonal expansion) and ExV (chaos), using BLOSUM62-based TCRdist between CDR3 peptides within each V-J. Welch's t-statistics and random forest reduced roughly 540 V-J features to about 13, which were used in a naive Bayes classifier (R e1071). Through fastp at Q25 and MiXCR, TCRdb rebuilt clones from the public reads, retaining in-frame beta chains. Every entry covers one CDR3 protein and lists the most common genes and DNA from its rows. The V and J calls, along with clone size, are taken from TCRdb and not from the paper's own processing. Here the sample has around 250,000 distinct CDR3 sequences; 13% to 15% occur a single time. The ten most abundant clones make up 13% of the sample.

CDR3 length: 15 amino acids, cysteine to phenylalanine. Just the 45-base CDR3 DNA is kept, in frame starting at base 1. V lost 6 bases and J lost 1 base; the stretch between them is 15 bases long. The germline V gene specifies MDHEN as CDR1 and SYDVKM as CDR2. This sample is part of a study of T cells in Graves' hyperthyroidism and ophthalmopathy (dated by TCRdb to between 2017 and 2020). A note on the overall study: Peripheral blood was sampled at the time of initial diagnosis, prior to any treatment. A discovery cohort of approximately 100 patients, roughly 45 with Graves' ophthalmopathy and roughly 59 with stable Graves' hyperthyroidism, was used to find distinguishing TCR V-J signatures. Prospective prediction of ophthalmopathy was tested in an independent validation cohort consisting of about 20 hyperthyroidism patients and more than 15 patients who later progressed to ophthalmopathy. The paper describes TCR Vbeta CDR3 sequencing of roughly 130 peripheral blood samples, made up of roughly 45 ophthalmopathy patients, over 70 hyperthyroidism patients and roughly 17 progressor patients. The roughly 91 discovery patients were randomly divided into training and test sets at a 7:3 ratio. The study also compared thyroid tissue and blood T-cell repertoires from several Graves' hyperthyroidism patients. Following sampling, methimazole starting at 30 mg daily was given to hyperthyroidism patients, and high-dose intravenous methylprednisolone was given to ophthalmopathy patients.

The investigation overall reported the following: In validation, the model predicted progression to ophthalmopathy a median of around six months before onset, with 65% to 71% sensitivity and 72.22% specificity. No statistical method was used to set the sample size in advance, and investigators knew the group allocation. Most expanded thyroid clonotypes (frequency above 0.001) were also found in blood, which suggests that blood repertoires may mirror thyroid immune responses. In cross-validation, a model built on a 13 V-J signature told ophthalmopathy apart from stable hyperthyroidism with less than 90% sensitivity and 81% to 82% specificity, and in testing the same model reached 80%/75%.

Hyperthyroidism patients were newly diagnosed, with disease duration under 2 months, and aged 18 to 65 years. Any patient with an uncontrolled infection, another autoimmune disease, pregnancy or lactation was excluded. Clinical symptoms, serum thyroxine and TRAb, thyroid ultrasound, and orbital computed tomography formed the basis for the diagnoses. Blood from progressor patients was collected at the time of first diagnosis with hyperthyroidism, before any ophthalmopathy symptoms had appeared. PBMCs were separated from roughly 9.3 ml of fresh peripheral blood using Ficoll-Paque density gradient centrifugation. Progressor patients were initially diagnosed with Graves' hyperthyroidism and developed ophthalmopathy during follow-up. Total RNA was extracted using Trizol reagent, and RNA quality was assessed on an Agilent 2100 Bioanalyzer.

Recombination joined TRBV28 with TRBJ1-1, with an unclear D gene assignment. This TCR was recovered from a woman aged 40 to 50 with Graves' hyperthyroidism that later progressed to Graves' ophthalmopathy. Sequencing was carried out using blood. The nucleotide sequence is given as TGTGCCAGCAGAAAACGAGGGTTTAAGAACACTGAAGCTTTCTTT. It is translated as CASRKRGFKNTEAFF.